This T cell receptor beta chain was observed in a study of vaccination effects on CD4 cells after COVID-19 (dated 2022 in TCRdb). Background for the entire study: Two doses of either the BNT162b2 or the mRNA-1273 mRNA SARS-CoV-2 vaccine were administered to participants. In both COVID-19 convalescent patients and infection-naive vaccine recipients, the study compared SARS-CoV-2 spike-specific CD4+ TCR repertoires from before mRNA vaccination with those from after it. The full study included 9 to 10 COVID-19 convalescent patients and several SARS-CoV-2-naive healthy vaccine recipients. The Oncomine TCR Beta short-read assay on an Illumina iSeq 100 was used to sequence cultures from other donors in the study. Points the paper makes about the study in general: Both infection-induced and vaccine-induced clones contracted markedly at late post-vaccination timepoints, which is consistent with waning T cell responses. Among healthy vaccine recipients, nearly all vaccine-induced clones were SARS-CoV-2 mono-reactive, and just 1 of 255 was cross-reactive with common cold coronaviruses. The study was limited by a small number of convalescent patients and lacked early post-infection timepoints.

In the germline V gene, CDR1 corresponds to SGHRS and CDR2 to YFSETQ. The CDR3 contains 15 residues, cysteine and phenylalanine counted. The kept DNA is CDR3 alone, 45 bases in frame from the first base. Unmatched junction bases come to 12, with V trimmed by 4 bases and J by 6 bases. The method behind the library was the immunoSEQ multiplex PCR assay. DNA from the cultured, isolated CD4+ T cells was subjected to TCR beta CDR3 sequencing. The published analysis was carried out like this. Non-productive TCR sequences were removed, reads were trimmed to the CDR3 region, and CDR3s of at least 7 amino acids were retained. Antigen-specific clonotypes were identified with the MANAFEST web app by comparing expansion in peptide wells against reference cultures. To be called positive, a clone needed expansion at FDR<0.05 compared with the reference and with all other wells, an odds ratio greater than 5, and a frequency greater than 0.1% in two replicate wells. Cross-reactive clonotypes were defined as significantly expanded in SARS-CoV-2 spike wells and in at least one common cold coronavirus spike condition. Levenshtein distance calculated with the stringdist R package was used to assess CDR3 similarity, and unrooted trees were constructed with ape in R 3.6.1. The table was pulled from immuneACCESS by TCRdb, which kept in-frame rearrangements only. Such tables lose some clones; where checked, under half of the loss comes from unresolved V genes, and the rest has no known cause. The D gene and trimming were derived from the DNA, and the V and J assignments and clone size from that table. The sample table holds fewer than 25,000 clones, of which roughly 80% were seen once. The ten largest clones represent over 9% of the sample.

As regards this clone: Its antigen has not been determined. No base-level quality is on record; no much larger clone is a single base apart.

In the ViraFEST assay, PBMC were stimulated with viral peptide pools, and TCR sequencing was then used to find antigen-specific CD4+ T cell clonotypes based on their expansion. After more than 9 days of culture, CD4+ T cells were isolated with the EasySep CD4+ T cell isolation kit. None of the healthy vaccine recipients had a prior SARS-CoV-2 infection, which was confirmed by nucleocapsid antibody tests that came back negative both before and after vaccination. Two million PBMC per well were cultured in IMDM with about 5.1% human AB serum, 8 to 10 IU/ml IL-2 and gentamicin, plus 10 ug/ml peptides. Half of the culture medium was replaced with fresh IL-2-containing medium on days 3 and 7. Each peptide stimulation condition was cultured in triplicate wells unless otherwise noted. PBMC were separated from whole blood using Ficoll-Paque Plus gradient centrifugation and were then either cryopreserved at -140C or used fresh. The spike proteins of SARS-CoV-2 and of the common cold coronaviruses HCoV-NL63, HCoV-OC43 and HCoV-229E were spanned by overlapping peptide pools. The QIAamp micro DNA kit was used to extract genomic DNA from the cultured CD4+ T cells.

The specimen was CD4+ T cells from PBMCs cultured with HCoV-NL63 spike peptides, collected before COVID-19 vaccination. The cell subset or site label, read with the paper, signifies: HCoV-NL63 spike overlapping peptide pool stimulation. This chain is built from TRBV5-1 and TRBJ1-1; 7 central bases correspond to TRBD1. The receptor was isolated from a human donor who received a COVID-19 vaccine. This receptor has the CDR3 CASSPWTGESSEAFF. The DNA is TGCGCCAGCAGCCCGTGGACAGGAGAGTCCTCTGAAGCTTTCTTT.